This is a list of T cell receptor beta chains from one sample in a study of cytomegalovirus exposure and HLA in healthy donors. Only in-frame clones appear in the TCRdb table, and some are missing; sequencing was by immunoSEQ multiplex PCR. The specimen's table records 200,000 to 250,000 clones. Sequencing was performed on PBMCs. The receptor source for this set is a woman aged 25 to 39 in good health and CMV-seropositive. Both conserved end residues are part of each CDR3. D genes are given only for firm matches.

d_call | j_call | v_call | cdr3_aa | cdr3_nt
. | TRBJ1-4 | TRBV18 | CASSTPGSTNEKLFF | TGTGCCAGCTCAACGCCAGGGTCAACTAATGAAAAACTGTTTTTT
TRBD1 | TRBJ2-3 | TRBV10-3 | CAISPGTGGLNTQYF | TGTGCCATCAGTCCCGGGACAGGGGGCTTAAATACGCAGTATTTT
. | TRBJ2-7 | TRBV2 | CASSPGEGYEQYF | TGTGCCAGCAGCCCAGGGGAAGGGTACGAGCAGTACTTC
. | TRBJ1-4 | TRBV2 | CASSRDTNEKLFF | TGTGCCAGCAGCCGGGACACCAATGAAAAACTGTTTTTT
. | TRBJ2-5 | TRBV5-1 | CASSGGEFQETQYF | TGCGCCAGCAGCGGCGGGGAGTTCCAAGAGACCCAGTACTTC
. | TRBJ1-1 | TRBV5-4 | CASSLASYRFPNTEAFF | TGTGCCAGCAGCTTGGCCTCTTACAGGTTCCCGAACACTGAAGCTTTCTTT
TRBD2 | TRBJ2-5 | TRBV9 | CASSVGTSGVQETQYF | TGTGCCAGCAGCGTGGGCACTAGCGGGGTTCAAGAGACCCAGTACTTC
. | TRBJ1-5 | TRBV28 | CASSLLNQPQHF | TGTGCCAGCAGTTTATTAAATCAGCCCCAGCATTTT
TRBD1 | TRBJ2-7 | TRBV6-6 | CASSLTSGQKPHEQYF | TGTGCCAGCAGCCTAACGTCGGGACAGAAACCCCACGAGCAGTACTTC
TRBD1 | TRBJ2-1 | TRBV19 | CASSRSLGTGAYNEQFF | TGTGCCAGTAGTAGGTCCCTAGGGACAGGGGCGTACAATGAGCAGTTCTTC
TRBD2 | TRBJ2-1 | TRBV2 | CASSAPGLAGLHAYNEQFF | TGTGCCAGCAGCGCCCCTGGACTAGCGGGGCTTCATGCCTACAATGAGCAGTTCTTC
TRBD1 | TRBJ2-7 | TRBV11-2 | CASSSLGQGGEQYF | TGTGCCAGCAGCTCACTGGGACAGGGTGGAGAGCAGTACTTC
TRBD1 | TRBJ1-4 | TRBV2 | CASTRDRSEKLFF | TGTGCCAGCACCCGGGACAGGTCTGAAAAACTGTTTTTT
TRBD2 | TRBJ2-7 | TRBV7-2 | CASSSGAGGSYEQYF | TGTGCCAGCAGCTCAGGAGCGGGAGGCTCCTACGAGCAGTACTTC
. | TRBJ1-2 | TRBV6-4 | CASSDSPFGRRYTF | TGTGCCAGCAGTGACTCACCCTTTGGCAGGAGGTACACCTTC
. | TRBJ1-2 | TRBV5-1 | CASSYHPDGGYGYTF | TGCGCCAGCAGCTACCACCCGGACGGAGGCTACGGCTACACCTTC
. | TRBJ1-2 | TRBV10-3 | CAISEQGVYGYTF | TGTGCCATCAGTGAGCAAGGGGTCTATGGCTACACCTTC
TRBD1 | TRBJ1-2 | TRBV27 | CASSFSGQNLYGYTF | TGTGCCAGCAGTTTTTCGGGACAGAACCTCTATGGCTACACCTTC
. | TRBJ2-4 | TRBV28 | CASSLLAKNIQYF | TGTGCCAGCAGTTTACTAGCCAAAAACATTCAGTACTTC
TRBD2 | TRBJ2-7 | TRBV6-6 | CATSPGGYEQYF | TGTGCCACCTCGCCGGGAGGGTACGAGCAGTACTTC
. | TRBJ1-5 | TRBV2 | CASSRGPGNQPQHF | TGTGCCAGCAGTAGAGGTCCGGGGAATCAGCCCCAGCATTTT
. | TRBJ1-3 | TRBV6-6 | CASSPTWGRSGNTIYF | TGTGCCAGCAGTCCAACCTGGGGCCGCTCTGGAAACACCATATATTTT
. | TRBJ2-2 | TRBV27 | CASSLPDTGELFF | TGTGCCAGCAGTTTACCTGACACCGGGGAGCTGTTTTTT
TRBD1 | TRBJ1-5 | TRBV28 | CASSSPGQGNQPQHF | TGTGCCAGCAGCTCACCGGGACAGGGCAATCAGCCCCAGCATTTT
. | TRBJ1-1 | TRBV5-8 | CASSLASVNTEAFF | TGTGCCAGCAGCTTGGCATCGGTGAACACTGAAGCTTTCTTT
. | TRBJ1-3 | TRBV6-1 | CASSEQQGLSGNTIYF | TGTGCCAGCAGTGAACAGCAGGGTCTCTCTGGAAACACCATATATTTT